This TCR beta chain was captured by sequencing in a study of OX40 agonist ivuxolimab in advanced cancers. As for the study more broadly: Ivuxolimab, which targeted the costimulatory receptor OX40 (CD134), was an agonistic, fully human IgG2 monoclonal antibody. The paper covers the monotherapy dose-escalation part of the phase I ivuxolimab trial, which included N of about 50 patients. Three dose-escalation patients achieved partial responses, one with hepatocellular carcinoma and two with cutaneous melanoma. Intravenous ivuxolimab was administered to patients every 2 weeks at six dose levels: 0.01, 0.1, 0.3, 1.5, 3 and 10 mg/kg. Peripheral TCRbeta sequencing aimed to test whether ivuxolimab altered TCR sequence diversity and caused clonal T-cell expansion. Among the 50 to 55 dose-escalation patients, about 19 had hepatocellular carcinoma, 15 melanoma, 9 renal cell carcinoma and 9 head and neck cancer. Patients were allowed to have had prior anti-PD-1, anti-PD-L1 or anti-CTLA-4 therapy, and less than 45% of the dose-escalation patients had previously received checkpoint inhibitors. A male proportion of under 85% and a mean age of about 60 years, ranging from roughly 20 to 80, were recorded for the dose-escalation cohort.

The V end loses 6 bases and the J end loses 6 bases, and a stretch of 18 bases separates them. The cysteine opens and the phenylalanine closes a CDR3 of 15 amino acids. Just the 45-base CDR3 DNA is kept, in frame starting at base 1. Sequences SGHRS (CDR1) and YFSETQ (CDR2) are obtained from the germline V gene. For sequencing of the TCRbeta CDR3 region, genomic DNA was extracted from the sorted cells. The immunoSEQ Assay was used for sequencing of TCRbeta CDR3 regions. Drawn from immuneACCESS, this table holds only the in-frame rearrangements with V and J called that TCRdb kept. Clones are partly lost; checked studies trace under half to an unresolved V gene and leave the rest unexplained. This sample has fewer than 90,000 clones in its table, and more than 75% of those were observed once. The leading ten clones occupy 2.5% to 3% of the sample. Regarding this clone: Its binding antigen is unknown. The input lacks base qualities; no much larger clone sits a single base away.

Patients with autoimmune disease history or receiving systemic immunosuppression were excluded from the trial. Peripheral blood for TCR sequencing was drawn from every dose cohort at baseline, at cycle 4 day 1 and at cycle 7 day 1. The samples were taken from a phase I, first-in-human, multicenter, open-label dose-escalation trial of ivuxolimab. Adults with locally advanced or metastatic melanoma, renal cell, hepatocellular, or head and neck squamous cell carcinoma were enrolled in the trial. Before TCR sequencing, CD4+ and CD8+ T cells were separately sorted from peripheral blood. What the research found in general, with its limitations: In partial responders in the 0.1-3.0 mg/kg groups, normalized peripheral clonal expansion was found to be among the lowest, especially among CD8+ T cells. After ivuxolimab, CD8+ T cells had more expanded clones than CD4+ T cells on average. Low levels of normalized T-cell clonal expansion were also seen in some patients who did not respond. The antigen specificity of the clonally expanded peripheral T cells was not determined. At doses of 0.1 to 3.0 mg/kg, clonal expansion of both CD4+ and CD8+ T cells in blood was seen between baseline and week 6.

Recombination linked TRBV5-1 to TRBJ2-2; TRBD1 is possibly the D segment (5 matching bases). The sequence was obtained from an adult with an advanced solid tumor such as melanoma, head and neck, liver or kidney cancer. The sample here was CD4+ or CD8+ T cells sorted from blood, taken in a trial of the OX40 agonist ivuxolimab. The CDR3 sequence is CASTRRQGVAGELFF. The DNA sequence reads TGCGCCAGCACCCGACGGCAGGGCGTCGCCGGGGAGCTGTTTTTT.